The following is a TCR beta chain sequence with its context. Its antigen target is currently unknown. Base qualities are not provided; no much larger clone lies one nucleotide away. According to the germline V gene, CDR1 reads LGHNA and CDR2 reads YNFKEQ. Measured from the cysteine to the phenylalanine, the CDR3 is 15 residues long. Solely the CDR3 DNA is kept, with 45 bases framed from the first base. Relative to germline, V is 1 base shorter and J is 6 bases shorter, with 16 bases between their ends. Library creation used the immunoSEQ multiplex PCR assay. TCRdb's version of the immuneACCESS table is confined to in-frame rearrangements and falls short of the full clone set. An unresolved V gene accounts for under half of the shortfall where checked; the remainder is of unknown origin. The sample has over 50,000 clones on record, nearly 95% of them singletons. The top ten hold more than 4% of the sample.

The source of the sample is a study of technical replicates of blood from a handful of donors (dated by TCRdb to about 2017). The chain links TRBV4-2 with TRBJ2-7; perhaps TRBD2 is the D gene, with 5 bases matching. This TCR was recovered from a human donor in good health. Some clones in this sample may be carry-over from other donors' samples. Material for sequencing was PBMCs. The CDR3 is CASSQAEGLNSEQYF. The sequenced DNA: TGTGCCAGCAGCCAAGCGGAAGGACTGAACAGCGAGCAGTACTTC.